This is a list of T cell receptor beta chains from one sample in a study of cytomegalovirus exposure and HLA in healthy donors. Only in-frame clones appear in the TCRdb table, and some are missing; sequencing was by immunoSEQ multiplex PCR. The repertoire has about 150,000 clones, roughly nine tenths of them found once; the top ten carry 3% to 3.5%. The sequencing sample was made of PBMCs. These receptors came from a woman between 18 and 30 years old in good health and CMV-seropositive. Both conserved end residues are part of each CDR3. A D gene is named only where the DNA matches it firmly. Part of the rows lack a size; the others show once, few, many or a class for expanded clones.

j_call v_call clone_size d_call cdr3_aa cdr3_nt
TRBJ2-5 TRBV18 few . CASSPTHVQETQYF TGTGCCAGCTCCCCGACTCACGTCCAAGAGACCCAGTACTTC
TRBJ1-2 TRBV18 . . CASSPSRVNGYTF TGTGCCAGCTCACCTAGCAGGGTGAATGGCTACACCTTC
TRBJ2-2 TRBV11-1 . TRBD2 CASSAKGRDTGELFF TGTGCCAGCAGCGCCAAGGGGAGGGATACCGGGGAGCTGTTTTTT
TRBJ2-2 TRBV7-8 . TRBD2 CASSLSRGSGRNTGELFF TGTGCCAGCAGCTTGTCTCGGGGTAGCGGGAGGAACACCGGGGAGCTGTTTTTT
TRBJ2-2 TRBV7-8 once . CATLDIANTGELFF TGTGCCACACTAGACATCGCGAACACCGGGGAGCTGTTTTTT
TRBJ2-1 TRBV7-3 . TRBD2 CASSSGLDDEQFF TGTGCCAGCAGCTCCGGACTAGATGATGAGCAGTTCTTC
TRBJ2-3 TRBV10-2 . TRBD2 CASSDTTSFEDTQYF TGCGCCAGCAGCGACACGACTAGCTTTGAAGATACGCAGTATTTT
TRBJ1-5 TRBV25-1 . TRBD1 CASSVGTGGPNQPQHF TGTGCCAGCAGTGTCGGGACAGGGGGCCCGAATCAGCCCCAGCATTTT
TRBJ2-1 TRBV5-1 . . CASSPGLSYNEQFF TGCGCCAGCAGTCCCGGACTTTCCTACAATGAGCAGTTCTTC
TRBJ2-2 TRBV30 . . CAWSGSLPANTGELFF TGTGCCTGGAGTGGGTCCCTTCCGGCGAACACCGGGGAGCTGTTTTTT
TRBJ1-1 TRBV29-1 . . CSVQTRWQDTEAFF TGCAGCGTCCAGACCAGGTGGCAGGACACTGAAGCTTTCTTT
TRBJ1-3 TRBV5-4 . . CASSSRGSGNTIYF TGTGCCAGCAGCTCCAGGGGCTCCGGAAACACCATATATTTT
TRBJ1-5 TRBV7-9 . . CASSTIGDQPQHF TGTGCCAGCAGCACCATCGGGGATCAGCCCCAGCATTTT
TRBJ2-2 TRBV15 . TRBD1 CATSRLDRLGFGELFF TGTGCCACCAGCAGGTTGGACAGGTTGGGATTCGGGGAGCTGTTTTTT
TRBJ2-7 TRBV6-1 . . CASSRGGTLSYEQYF TGTGCCAGCAGTCGGGGAGGGACACTCTCCTACGAGCAGTACTTC
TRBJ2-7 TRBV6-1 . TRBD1 CASTTDRVSSYEQYF TGTGCCAGCACCACGGACAGGGTTAGCTCCTACGAGCAGTACTTC
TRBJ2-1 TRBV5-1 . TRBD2 CASSRLSTSDDNEQFF TGCGCCAGCAGTCGATTGTCGACTAGCGATGACAATGAGCAGTTCTTC
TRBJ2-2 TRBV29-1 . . CSASGTSGLGTGELFF TGCAGCGCCTCCGGGACATCGGGTTTAGGCACCGGGGAGCTGTTTTTT
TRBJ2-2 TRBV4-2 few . CASSQVTDNTGELFF TGTGCCAGCAGCCAAGTCACAGACAACACCGGGGAGCTGTTTTTT
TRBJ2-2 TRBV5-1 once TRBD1 CASSWGQLNTGELFF TGCGCCAGCAGCTGGGGACAGTTGAACACCGGGGAGCTGTTTTTT
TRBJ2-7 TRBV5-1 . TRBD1 CASSQGDLTYEQYF TGCGCCAGCTCACAGGGGGACCTGACCTACGAGCAGTACTTC
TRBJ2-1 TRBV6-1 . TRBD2 CATLRFAGGDEQFF TGTGCCACCCTGCGGTTTGCGGGAGGGGATGAGCAGTTCTTC
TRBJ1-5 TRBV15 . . CATSRDALGGQPQHF TGTGCCACCAGCAGAGACGCTTTGGGGGGACAGCCCCAGCATTTT
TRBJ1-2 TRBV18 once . CASSPRAGTNYGYTF TGTGCCAGCTCACCACGGGCAGGTACTAACTATGGCTACACCTTC
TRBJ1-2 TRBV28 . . CASSPLAYGYTF TGTGCCAGCAGCCCCCTGGCCTATGGCTACACCTTC
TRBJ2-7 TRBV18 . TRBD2 CASSPSSGSAYEQYF TGTGCCAGCTCCCCTTCTAGCGGTAGCGCCTACGAGCAGTACTTC
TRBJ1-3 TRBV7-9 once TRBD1 CASSFPGQGNTIYF TGTGCCAGCAGTTTCCCGGGACAGGGAAACACCATATATTTT
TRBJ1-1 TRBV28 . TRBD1 CASRLLRDRGYNTEAFF TGTGCCAGCAGATTACTCCGGGACAGGGGCTATAACACTGAAGCTTTCTTT
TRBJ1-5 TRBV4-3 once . CASSQGVGGNQPQHF TGCGCCAGCAGCCAAGGGGTGGGGGGGAATCAGCCCCAGCATTTT
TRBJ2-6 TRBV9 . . CASSPQGSGANVLTF TGTGCCAGCAGTCCGCAGGGCTCTGGGGCCAACGTCCTGACTTTC
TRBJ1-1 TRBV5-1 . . CASSLTGHIIEAFF TGCGCCAGCAGCTTAACGGGACACATAATTGAAGCTTTCTTT
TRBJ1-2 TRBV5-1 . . CASSSGATYGYTF TGCGCCAGCAGCTCTGGGGCTACCTATGGCTACACCTTC
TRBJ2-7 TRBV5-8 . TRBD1 CASSLGQGSEQYF TGTGCCAGCAGCTTGGGACAGGGGAGCGAGCAGTACTTC
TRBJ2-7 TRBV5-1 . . CASSLGGQSSYEQYF TGCGCCAGCAGCTTGGGAGGGCAGTCCTCCTACGAGCAGTACTTC
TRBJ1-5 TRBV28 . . CASSLPMLNQPQHF TGTGCCAGCAGTTTACCCATGTTGAATCAGCCCCAGCATTTT
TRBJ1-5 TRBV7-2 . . CASSLGGGPQPQHF TGTGCCAGCAGCTTAGGTGGAGGCCCCCAGCCCCAGCATTTT